These 11 T cell receptor beta chains came from one sample sequenced in a study of T-cell memory formation after mild COVID-19. One entry per CDR3 protein, called by TCRdb with MiXCR from the 5' RACE reads. The repertoire holds 150,000 to 200,000 distinct CDR3 sequences, with around 21% as singletons. Sequencing was done on a sample of PBMCs or a T cell subset sorted from them (not recorded which). These receptor sequences come from an adult woman who had mild COVID-19 (a few samples of this study predate the infection). Cell type and time point are not known.

This clonotype has more than one count but fewer than ten. The J gene is TRBJ1-1, the V gene TRBV19, with TRBD1 as a possible D gene (5 bases). The CDR3 totals 15 residues. CDR1 and CDR2 (germline): LNHDA, SQIVND (reference sequence). Deletions cut 7 bases from V and 2 bases from J, with 17 bases between. In DNA form, the CDR3 reads TGTGCCAGTACCCAGGGTCGAAATCGTAACACTGAAGCTTTCTTT. Amino acids: CASTQGRNRNTEAFF.

The gene calls are TRBV4-3 and TRBJ2-4; D may be TRBD1 or TRBD2 (5 bases each). CDR3 length equals 15 residues. Trimming stripped 0 bases from V and 7 bases from J, with 13 bases between. Germline CDR1 is LGHNA and CDR2 is YSLEER. CDR3 residues: CASSQEWGSGNIQYF. The CDR3 coding sequence is TGCGCCAGCAGCCAAGAGTGGGGGAGTGGGAACATTCAGTACTTC.

The chain is built from TRBV27 and TRBJ2-7; D is ambiguous. The CDR3 contains 13 residues. Germline V gene sequence: CDR1 MNHEY, CDR2 SMNVEV (reference sequence). V lost 3 bases to trimming and J lost 0 bases, with 6 bases between them. DNA of the CDR3: TGTGCCAGCAGTTTGGGGTTCTCCTACGAGCAGTACTTC. Its protein product is CASSLGFSYEQYF.

This clonotype was found a few times. J is TRBJ1-2 and V is TRBV6-2 or TRBV6-3, with 8 bases fitting TRBD1. CDR1 and CDR2 from the germline V gene are MNHEY and SVGEGT. The CDR3 runs 14 residues. Trimming cost V 6 bases and J 7 bases; bases outside gene matches: 10. CDR3 protein: CASSGSDRAFGYTF. The DNA for the CDR3 is TGTGCCAGCAGCGGTTCGGACAGGGCGTTTGGCTACACCTTC.

The chain combines TRBV20-1 with TRBJ2-7, with 14 bases identical to TRBD2. Germline V CDR1 and CDR2: DFQATT, SNEGSKA (reference sequence). V was clipped by 6 bases and J by 1 base; unmatched bases: 5. The CDR3 spans 15 residues. CDR3 nucleotide sequence: TGCAGTGCAACGGGACTAGCGGGAGAGTCCTACGAGCAGTACTTC. Its translation is CSATGLAGESYEQYF.

As DNA, the CDR3 is TGTGCCAGCAGTTACTCGGCTAGCTCCTACAATGAGCAGTTCTTC. It is translated as CASSYSASSYNEQFF. The chain uses TRBV6-5 and TRBJ2-1; no firm D call. Trimming removed 0 bases at V and 0 bases at J, with 6 bases between. The germline gives CDR1 MNHEY, CDR2 SVGAGI. The CDR3 is made up of 15 amino acids.

This clonotype was observed a handful of times. V gene TRBV7-6 combines with J gene TRBJ2-1; TRBD2 agrees at 8 bases. The germline CDR1 and CDR2 sequences are SGHVS and FNYEAQ. With 6 bases clipped from V and 6 bases from J, the junction kept 22 bases outside the gene matches. CDR3 length equals 19 residues. CDR3: CASSRLTPLAGFMVNEQFF. The CDR3, as DNA: TGTGCCAGCAGTCGTCTAACCCCCTTAGCGGGATTCATGGTCAATGAGCAGTTCTTC.

A few counts support this clonotype. The chain uses TRBV11-1 and TRBJ2-7; a weak D match, TRBD2 (5 bases). Trimming cost V 1 base and J 11 bases, with 24 bases left between them. This CDR3 comprises 16 residues. Germline V gene lookup returns CDR1 SGHAT and CDR2 FQDESV (reference sequence). In nucleotides, the CDR3 is TGTGCCAGCAGCTTAGTCCCCCGTGCCGGGAAGGGCCAGGAGTACTTC. The encoded protein is CASSLVPRAGKGQEYF.

This chain links TRBV7-9 with TRBJ2-7; TRBD1 matches at 8 bases. CDR3 length equals 16 residues. The trim removed 1 base at V and 3 bases at J, leaving 8 bases unmatched. The germline CDR1 and CDR2 sequences are SEHNR and FQNEAQ (reference sequence). The CDR3 nucleotides are TGTGCCAGCAGCTTAGGTGGTGGACAGGGCCTCTACGAGCAGTACTTC. It specifies CASSLGGGQGLYEQYF.

This clonotype was observed a handful of times. J is TRBJ1-1 and V is TRBV5-1, with D unresolved. This CDR3 region has 12 residues. Trimming shortened V by 4 bases and J by 1 base, and 5 bases separated the two germline ends. The germline V gene encodes CDR1 SGHRS and CDR2 YFSETQ. CDR3 in DNA: TGCGCCAGCAGCGGGTCGAACACTGAAGCTTTCTTT. It codes for CASSGSNTEAFF.

DNA for the CDR3: TGTGCCAGCAGTTCTGGGGGAGGGAACGAGCAGTACTTC. It translates to CASSSGGGNEQYF. The chain joins TRBV12-3 or TRBV12-4 to TRBJ2-7; 7 nucleotides agree with TRBD2. This CDR3 spans 13 amino acids. The ends lost 4 bases at V and 5 bases at J; junction bases unmatched: 5.